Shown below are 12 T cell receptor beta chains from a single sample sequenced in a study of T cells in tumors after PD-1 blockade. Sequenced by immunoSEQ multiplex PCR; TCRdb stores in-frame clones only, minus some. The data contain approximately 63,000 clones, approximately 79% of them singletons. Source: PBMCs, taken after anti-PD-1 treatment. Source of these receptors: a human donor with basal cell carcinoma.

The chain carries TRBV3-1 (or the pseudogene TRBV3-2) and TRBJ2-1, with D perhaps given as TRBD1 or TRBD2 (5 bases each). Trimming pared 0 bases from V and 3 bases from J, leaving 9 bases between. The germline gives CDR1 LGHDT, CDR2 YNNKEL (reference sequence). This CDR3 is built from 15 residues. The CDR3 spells CASSQDRDGYNEQFF. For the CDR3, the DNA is TGTGCCAGCAGCCAAGATCGGGACGGCTACAATGAGCAGTTCTTC.

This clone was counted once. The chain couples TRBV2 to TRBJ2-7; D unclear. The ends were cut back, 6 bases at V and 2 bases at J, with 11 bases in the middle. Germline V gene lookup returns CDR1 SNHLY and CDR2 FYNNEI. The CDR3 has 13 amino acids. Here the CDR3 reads CASRNNGPYEQYF. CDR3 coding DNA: TGTGCCAGCAGGAACAATGGACCCTACGAGCAGTACTTC.

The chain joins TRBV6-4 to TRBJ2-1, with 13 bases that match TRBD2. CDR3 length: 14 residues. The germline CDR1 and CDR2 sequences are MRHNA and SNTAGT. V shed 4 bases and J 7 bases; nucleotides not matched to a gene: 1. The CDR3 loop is CASSGTSGGNEQFF. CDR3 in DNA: TGTGCCAGCAGTGGGACTAGCGGGGGTAATGAGCAGTTCTTC.

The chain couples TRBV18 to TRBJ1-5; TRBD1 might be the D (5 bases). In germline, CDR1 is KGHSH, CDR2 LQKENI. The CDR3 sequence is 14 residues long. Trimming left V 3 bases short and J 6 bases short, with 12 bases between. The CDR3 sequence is CASSPLQGFQPQHF. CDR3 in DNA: TGTGCCAGCTCACCCCTCCAGGGCTTTCAGCCCCAGCATTTT.

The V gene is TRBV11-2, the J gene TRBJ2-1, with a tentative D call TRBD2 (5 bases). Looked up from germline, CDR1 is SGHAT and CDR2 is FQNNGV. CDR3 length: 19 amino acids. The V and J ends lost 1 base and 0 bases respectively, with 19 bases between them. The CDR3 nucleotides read TGTGCCAGCAGCTTAGGCGGGCGCCTGGAGTCGAGCTCCTACAATGAGCAGTTCTTC. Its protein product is CASSLGGRLESSSYNEQFF.

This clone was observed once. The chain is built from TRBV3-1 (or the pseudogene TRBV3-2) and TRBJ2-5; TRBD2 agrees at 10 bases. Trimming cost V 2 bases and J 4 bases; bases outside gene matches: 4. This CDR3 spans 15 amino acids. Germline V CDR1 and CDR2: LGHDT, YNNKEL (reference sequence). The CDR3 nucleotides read TGTGCCAGCAGCCAACAGCGGGGGGGCGGAGAGACCCAGTACTTC. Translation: CASSQQRGGGETQYF.

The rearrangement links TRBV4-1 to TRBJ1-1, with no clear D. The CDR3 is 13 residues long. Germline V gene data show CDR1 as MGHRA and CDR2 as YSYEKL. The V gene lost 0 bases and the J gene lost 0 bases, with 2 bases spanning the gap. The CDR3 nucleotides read TGCGCCAGCAGCCAAGATCTGAACACTGAAGCTTTCTTT. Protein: CASSQDLNTEAFF.

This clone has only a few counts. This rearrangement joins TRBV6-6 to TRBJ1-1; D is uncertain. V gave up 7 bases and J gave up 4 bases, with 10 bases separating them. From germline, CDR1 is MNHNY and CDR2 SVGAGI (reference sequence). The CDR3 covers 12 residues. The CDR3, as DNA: TGTGCCAGCATGTCAACTTTCACTGAAGCTTTCTTT. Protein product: CASMSTFTEAFF.

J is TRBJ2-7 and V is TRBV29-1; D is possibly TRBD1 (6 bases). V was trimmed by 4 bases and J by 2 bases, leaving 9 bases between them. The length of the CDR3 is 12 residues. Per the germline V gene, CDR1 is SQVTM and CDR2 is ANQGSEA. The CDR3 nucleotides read TGCAGCGTTGGGACAGTTCCCTACGAGCAGTACTTC. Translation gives CSVGTVPYEQYF.

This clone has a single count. The chain's CDR3 is CATSTQGGNQPQHF. CDR3 sequence (DNA): TGTGCCACCAGCACACAGGGTGGCAATCAGCCCCAGCATTTT. V usage is TRBV15 and J usage is TRBJ1-5, with a weak D call TRBD1 (6 bases). V shed 4 bases and J shed 2 bases, with 9 bases lying between them. Germline assignment: CDR1 LNHNV and CDR2 YYDKDF (reference sequence). CDR3 size: 14 residues. Complete variable domain (other parts from reference TRBV15 and TRBJ1-5): DAMVIQNPRYQVTQFGKPVTLSCSQTLNHNVMYWYQQKSSQAPKLLFHYYDKDFNNEADTPDNFQSRRPNTSFCFLDIRSPGLGDTAMYLCATSTQGGNQPQHFGDGTRLSIL.

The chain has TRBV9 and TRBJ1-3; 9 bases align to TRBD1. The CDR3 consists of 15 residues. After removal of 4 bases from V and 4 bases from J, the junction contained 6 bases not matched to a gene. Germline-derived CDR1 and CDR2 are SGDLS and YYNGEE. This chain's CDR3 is CASSSQGAAGNTIYF. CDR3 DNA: TGTGCCAGCAGCTCACAGGGGGCAGCAGGAAACACCATATATTTT.

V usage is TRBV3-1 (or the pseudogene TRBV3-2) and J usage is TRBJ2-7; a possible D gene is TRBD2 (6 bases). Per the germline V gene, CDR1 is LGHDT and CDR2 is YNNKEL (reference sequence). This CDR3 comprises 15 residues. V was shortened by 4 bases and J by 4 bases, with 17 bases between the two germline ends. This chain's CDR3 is CASSPRDSLGYEQYF. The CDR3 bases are TGTGCCAGCAGCCCTCGGGACTCTCTGGGTTACGAGCAGTACTTC.